The clone carrying this TCR beta chain has at least ten counts. The CDR3 has 15 residues. Germline V gene lookup returns CDR1 SNHLY and CDR2 FYNNEI. Trimming cost V 4 bases and J 3 bases; bases outside gene matches: 3. Specified time point: newly diagnosed GD, antithyroid drugs for less than 3 months. Scientists built the TCR library using RNA that was extracted from PBMCs. The data are from a study of regulatory T cells in long-lasting Graves disease. Building the TCR beta libraries relied on iRepertoire HTBI primers, and CDR3 regions underwent Arm-PCR. TCRdb recomputed calls from the multiplex PCR reads with MiXCR, one row per CDR3 protein. The sample lists hundreds of thousands of distinct CDR3 sequences; about 13% were seen once. The data were also submitted as part of a second study, on T cells in Graves' hyperthyroidism and ophthalmopathy.

The source is a young man with Graves disease. The sample here was peripheral blood mononuclear cells (PBMCs), taken at new diagnosis, from a patient treated with antithyroid drugs. V usage is TRBV2 and J usage is TRBJ2-3; 11 nucleotides agree with TRBD2. DNA for the CDR3: TGTGCCAGCAGTGTGGCTAGCGGGAGGACAGATACGCAGTATTTT. It yields the protein CASSVASGRTDTQYF.